This T cell receptor beta chain was recovered during a study of radiation and T cells in renal cell carcinoma. The CDR3 loop spans 14 amino acids. Per the germline V gene, CDR1 is SGHTA and CDR2 is FQGTGA. V dropped 5 bases and J dropped 0 bases, with 9 bases sitting between them. Study results and caveats: Pretreatment tumor biopsies were lacking, so baseline clonotypes are unknown.

Clones were read by immunoSEQ multiplex PCR, and TCRdb kept only the in-frame ones, dropping some. The sample holds about 150,000 clones; approximately 90% are singletons and the top ten take approximately 4%. The time point is: baseline pretreatment blood. Treatment reported: 15 Gy SBRT to primary tumor, nephrectomy 4 weeks later. A note on this clone: The antigen is undetermined.

This chain uses TRBV7-3 with TRBJ2-3; a possible D gene is TRBD1 (6 bases). The sequencing used blood, collected from a patient whose treatment included radiotherapy and nephrectomy. This TCR was sampled from a woman in her seventies with renal cell carcinoma. The CDR3, as DNA: TGTGCCAGCAGCAGACAGGCGAGCACAGATACGCAGTATTTT. Amino acid sequence: CASSRQASTDTQYF.